The 15 T cell receptor beta chains listed next were all sequenced from one sample in a study of cytomegalovirus exposure and HLA in healthy donors. Amplification used 60 Vbeta primers and 13 Jbeta primers. Sequencing used immunoSEQ multiplex PCR; TCRdb keeps in-frame clones, though not all of them. The table lists 110,000 to 150,000 clones, roughly 80% of them singletons, with 3.3% in the top ten. Sequencing was performed on PBMCs. Receptors originate from a man aged 35-49 years in good health and CMV-seronegative.

The genes are TRBV5-6 and TRBJ1-2; no clear D. V lost 4 bases and J 2 bases, leaving 18 bases between the germline ends. CDR1 SGHDT and CDR2 YYEEEE come from the germline V gene. This CDR3 is built from 16 residues. As DNA, the CDR3 is TGTGCCAGCAGCCCCGAGGGAAGGCCACCGAACTATGGCTACACCTTC. It encodes CASSPEGRPPNYGYTF.

The sample holds one count of this clone. The J gene is TRBJ1-5, the V gene TRBV6-1, with a weak D call TRBD1 (5 bases). V was clipped by 5 bases and J by 0 bases, with 11 bases between them. CDR3 size: 15 residues. Germline CDR1 and CDR2: MNHNS and SASEGT. The CDR3 DNA is TGTGCCAGCAGTCCCGGGGGAAATAGCAATCAGCCCCAGCATTTT. Residues: CASSPGGNSNQPQHF.

The chain links TRBV6-1 to TRBJ1-5; TRBD1 matches at 7 bases. The CDR3 runs 18 residues. CDR1 is MNHNS, CDR2 SASEGT, per germline. V gave up 2 bases and J gave up 0 bases; unmatched junction bases: 10. The CDR3 region is CASSEPRQGSYSNQPQHF. The CDR3 region has the DNA TGTGCCAGCAGTGAACCAAGACAGGGAAGTTATAGCAATCAGCCCCAGCATTTT.

This chain links TRBV2 with TRBJ1-1, with 7 bases matching TRBD1. The ends lost 1 base at V and 4 bases at J; junction bases unmatched: 15. This CDR3 has 18 amino acids. The germline CDR1 and CDR2 sequences are SNHLY and FYNNEI. In nucleotides, the CDR3 is TGTGCCAGCAGTGAAGGAACAGGGGCGCTTGAAATGGGCACTGAAGCTTTCTTT. It specifies CASSEGTGALEMGTEAFF.

J is TRBJ2-2 and V is TRBV2, with a possible D match to TRBD1 (5 bases). Germline CDR1 is SNHLY and CDR2 is FYNNEI. Deletions cut 3 bases from V and 5 bases from J, with 10 bases between. The CDR3 runs to 14 residues. The DNA for the CDR3 is TGTGCCAGCAGTGAGCAGGGTGATACCGGGGAGCTGTTTTTT. Translation: CASSEQGDTGELFF.

This clone has just one count. The V call is TRBV6-5, the J call TRBJ2-7; D is ambiguous. V gave up 8 bases and J gave up 2 bases, with 13 bases separating them. The CDR3 has 13 amino acids. The germline V gene has CDR1 MNHEY and CDR2 SVGAGI. The CDR3 here is CASASPQPYEQYF. DNA for the CDR3: TGTGCCAGCGCCTCACCACAGCCCTACGAGCAGTACTTC.

This sequence joins TRBV9 and TRBJ2-1; maybe TRBD2 (7 bases). The CDR3 runs 15 residues. Trimming took off 0 bases at V and 6 bases at J, with 13 bases between the two ends. Germline V CDR1 and CDR2: SGDLS, YYNGEE. The CDR3 DNA reads TGTGCCAGCAGCGTAGGGGGGGGGCCCCTCAATGAGCAGTTCTTC. Encoded protein: CASSVGGGPLNEQFF.

This clone was observed a few times. The rearrangement joins TRBV6-5 to TRBJ1-1; TRBD1 aligns across 8 bases. The CDR3 is made up of 11 amino acids. Germline V lookup: CDR1 MNHEY, CDR2 SVGAGI. The J segment lost 12 bases and the V segment lost 6 bases, leaving 6 bases of the junction unmatched. The DNA for the CDR3 is TGTGCCAGCAGCCCCGGGACAGGATCTTTCTTT. Translating gives CASSPGTGSFF.

The J gene is TRBJ2-7, the V gene TRBV5-1, with D possibly TRBD2 on 6 matching bases. V was shortened by 4 bases and J by 6 bases, with 20 bases between the two germline ends. The CDR3 totals 15 residues. Germline V gives CDR1 SGHRS, CDR2 YFSETQ. The CDR3 nucleotides are TGCGCCAGCAGCAAAGGAGGGTTCGGGTGGGGCGAGCAGTACTTC. Protein: CASSKGGFGWGEQYF.

The chain couples TRBV7-3 to TRBJ2-2; 7 nucleotides line up with TRBD2. V trimming: 2 bases; J trimming: 4 bases; junction bases outside the gene matches: 7. Germline V gene data show CDR1 as SGHTA and CDR2 as FQGTGA. CDR3 length: 16 amino acids. CDR3 nucleotide sequence: TGTGCCAGCAGCTTAGACGGGACTAACCCCACCGGGGAGCTGTTTTTT. Translating gives CASSLDGTNPTGELFF.

The rearrangement links TRBV5-6 to TRBJ2-5, with 7 bases aligning to TRBD2. The end of the DNA aligns better with TRBJ2-7, so the J call may be wrong. The germline CDR1 and CDR2 sequences are SGHDT and YYEEEE. The CDR3 length is 16 residues. The CDR3 loop is CASSLLLGRDPYEQYF. The CDR3 DNA is TGTGCCAGCAGCTTGTTGCTTGGGAGGGATCCCTACGAGCAGTACTTC.

This chain links TRBV5-1 with TRBJ2-7, with 8 bases identical to TRBD1. V gave up 0 bases and J gave up 3 bases; unmatched junction bases: 5. The length of the CDR3 is 15 residues. The germline V gene encodes CDR1 SGHRS and CDR2 YFSETQ. The CDR3 nucleotides are TGCGCCAGCAGCTTGGGGGCCGGACAGGGCTACGAGCAGTACTTC. Translating gives CASSLGAGQGYEQYF.

This CDR3 is CASSTHRGAYEQYF. CDR3 coding DNA: TGCGCCAGCAGCACACACAGGGGGGCCTACGAGCAGTACTTC. This sequence joins TRBV4-3 and TRBJ2-7; TRBD1 aligns across 8 bases. The CDR3 runs to 14 residues. Trimming cost V 5 bases and J 2 bases; bases outside gene matches: 5. CDR1 LGHNA and CDR2 YSLEER come from the germline V gene.

This clone appeared a few times. The rearrangement joins TRBV5-1 to TRBJ2-7, with 10 bases fitting TRBD2. CDR1 and CDR2 from the germline V gene are SGHRS and YFSETQ. Unmatched junction bases numbered 6, after V lost 1 base and J lost 2 bases. This CDR3 is built from 16 residues. CDR3 amino acids: CASSLTASGGAYEQYF. The CDR3 nucleotides are TGCGCCAGCAGCTTGACGGCTAGCGGGGGTGCCTACGAGCAGTACTTC.

This clone appeared a few times. The chain has TRBV5-1 and TRBJ1-5, with a weak D call TRBD1 (5 bases). Germline-derived CDR1 and CDR2 are SGHRS and YFSETQ. Trimming removed 3 bases at V and 7 bases at J, with 11 bases between. There are 13 residues in the CDR3. CDR3 loop: CASSWGEGQPQHF. CDR3 DNA sequence: TGCGCCAGCAGCTGGGGCGAAGGGCAGCCCCAGCATTTT. Variable domain in full (rest from reference TRBV5-1 and TRBJ1-5): KAGVTQTPRYLIKTRGQQVTLSCSPISGHRSVSWYQQTPGQGLQFLFEYFSETQRNKGNFPGRFSGRQFSNSRSEMNVSTLELGDSALYLCASSWGEGQPQHFGDGTRLSIL.